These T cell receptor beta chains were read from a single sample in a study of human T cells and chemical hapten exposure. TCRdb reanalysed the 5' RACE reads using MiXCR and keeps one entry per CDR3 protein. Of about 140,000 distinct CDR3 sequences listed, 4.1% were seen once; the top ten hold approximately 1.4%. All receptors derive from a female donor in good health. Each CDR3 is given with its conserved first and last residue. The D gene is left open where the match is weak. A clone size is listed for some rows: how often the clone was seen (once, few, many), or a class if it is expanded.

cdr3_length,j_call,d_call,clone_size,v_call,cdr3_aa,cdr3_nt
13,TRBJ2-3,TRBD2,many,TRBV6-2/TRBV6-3,CASSPLSGGKQYF,TGTGCCAGCAGTCCCCTTAGCGGGGGTAAGCAGTATTTT
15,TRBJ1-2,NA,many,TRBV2,CASSEFYVSSAGYTF,TGTGCCAGCAGTGAATTCTACGTGTCCTCGGCTGGCTACACCTTC
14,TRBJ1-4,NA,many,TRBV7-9,CASSLAGVGEKLFF,TGTGCCAGCAGCTTAGCGGGGGTTGGTGAAAAACTGTTTTTT
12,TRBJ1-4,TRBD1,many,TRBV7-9,CASSSTGVKLFF,TGTGCCAGCAGCTCGACAGGGGTCAAACTGTTTTTT
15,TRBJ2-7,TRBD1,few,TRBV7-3,CASSPRPGQGYEQYF,TGTGCCAGCAGCCCAAGGCCGGGACAGGGGTACGAGCAGTACTTC
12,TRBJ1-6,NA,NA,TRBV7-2,CASSHCSSPLHF,TGTGCCAGCAGCCACTGTTCTTCACCCCTCCACTTT
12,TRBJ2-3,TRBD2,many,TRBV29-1,CSLAGESDTQYF,TGCAGCTTAGCGGGGGAGTCAGATACGCAGTATTTT
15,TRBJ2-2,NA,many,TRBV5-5,CASSPPPGASGELFF,TGTGCCAGCAGCCCCCCCCCCGGGGCCTCCGGGGAGCTGTTTTTT
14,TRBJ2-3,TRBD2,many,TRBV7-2,CACIRRGGTDTQYF,TGTGCTTGTATTCGGCGGGGGGGCACAGATACGCAGTATTTT
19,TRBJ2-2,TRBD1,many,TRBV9,CASSVAHIVRTGDTGELFF,TGTGCCAGCAGCGTAGCCCATATAGTGAGGACAGGAGACACCGGGGAGCTGTTTTTT
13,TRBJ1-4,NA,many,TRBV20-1,CSASRGSNEKLFF,TGCAGTGCTTCAAGGGGTTCTAATGAAAAACTGTTTTTT
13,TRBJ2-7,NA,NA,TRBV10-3,CAISEGQAYEQYF,TGTGCCATCAGTGAGGGACAAGCCTACGAGCAGTACTTC
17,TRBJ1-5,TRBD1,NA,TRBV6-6,CASSKDRGKYSNQPQHF,TGTGCCAGCAGCAAGGACAGGGGAAAATATAGCAATCAGCCCCAGCATTTT
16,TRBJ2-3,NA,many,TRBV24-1,CATSDGASVSTDTQYF,TGTGCCACCAGTGACGGGGCCAGCGTGAGCACAGATACGCAGTATTTT
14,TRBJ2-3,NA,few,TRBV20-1,CSAAGAGSTDTQYF,TGCAGTGCCGCCGGGGCGGGTTCCACAGATACGCAGTATTTT
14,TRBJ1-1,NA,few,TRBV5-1,CASSSWPGDTEAFF,TGCGCCAGCAGCTCCTGGCCGGGGGACACTGAAGCTTTCTTT
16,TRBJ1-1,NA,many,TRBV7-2,CASSPRGAGVNTEAFF,TGTGCCAGCAGCCCTAGGGGGGCAGGCGTGAACACTGAAGCTTTCTTT
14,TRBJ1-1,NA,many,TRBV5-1,CASSLGVVITEAFF,TGCGCCAGCAGCTTGGGGGTGGTGATCACTGAAGCTTTCTTT
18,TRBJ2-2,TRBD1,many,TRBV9,CASSGSGYRGAYGGELFF,TGTGCCAGCAGCGGCTCCGGTTACAGGGGAGCGTACGGCGGGGAGCTGTTTTTT
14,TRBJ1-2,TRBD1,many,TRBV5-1,CASSGTGAYYGYTF,TGCGCCAGCAGCGGGACAGGGGCCTACTATGGCTACACCTTC
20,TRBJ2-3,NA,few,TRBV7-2,CASSPAMLQAERFLTDTQYF,TGTGCCAGCAGCCCCGCAATGCTGCAGGCAGAGCGCTTTCTCACAGATACGCAGTATTTT
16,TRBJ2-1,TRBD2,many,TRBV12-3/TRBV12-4,CASSLTSGGARQRQFF,TGTGCCAGCAGTTTAACCTCGGGGGGAGCCCGACAACGGCAGTTCTTC
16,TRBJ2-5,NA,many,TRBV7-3,CASSLYGGPNQETQYF,TGTGCCAGCAGCTTATACGGGGGGCCGAACCAAGAGACCCAGTACTTC
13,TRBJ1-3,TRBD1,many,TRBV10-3,CATTGGPGNTIYF,TGTGCCACCACAGGGGGCCCTGGAAACACCATATATTTT
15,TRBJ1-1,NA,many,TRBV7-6,CASSLAHSENTEAFF,TGTGCCAGCAGCTTAGCACACAGTGAGAACACTGAAGCTTTCTTT